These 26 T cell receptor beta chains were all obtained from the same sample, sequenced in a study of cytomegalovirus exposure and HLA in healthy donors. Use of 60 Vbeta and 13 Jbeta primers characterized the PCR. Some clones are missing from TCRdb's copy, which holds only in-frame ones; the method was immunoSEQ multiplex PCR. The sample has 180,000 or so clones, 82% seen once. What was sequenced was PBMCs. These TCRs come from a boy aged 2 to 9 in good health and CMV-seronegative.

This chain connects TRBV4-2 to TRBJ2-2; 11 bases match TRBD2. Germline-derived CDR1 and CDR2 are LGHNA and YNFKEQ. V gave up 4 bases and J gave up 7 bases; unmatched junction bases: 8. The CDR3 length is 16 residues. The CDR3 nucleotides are TGTGCCAGCAGCCCTCGACTAGCGGGGTATGTCGGGGAGCTGTTTTTT. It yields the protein CASSPRLAGYVGELFF.

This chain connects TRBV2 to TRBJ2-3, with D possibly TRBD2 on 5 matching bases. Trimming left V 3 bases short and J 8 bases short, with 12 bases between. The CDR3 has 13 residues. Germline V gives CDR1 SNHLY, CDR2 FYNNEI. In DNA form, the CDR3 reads TGTGCCAGCAGTGATTGGGAGTCGGGTACGCAGTATTTT. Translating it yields CASSDWESGTQYF.

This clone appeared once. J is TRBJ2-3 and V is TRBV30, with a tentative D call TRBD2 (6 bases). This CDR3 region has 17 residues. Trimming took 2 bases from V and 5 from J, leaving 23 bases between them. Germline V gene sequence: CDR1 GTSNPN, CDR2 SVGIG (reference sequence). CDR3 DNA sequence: TGTGCCTGGAGTCCATCCCGGCGACTAGGAGCCGGAGATACGCAGTATTTT. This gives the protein CAWSPSRRLGAGDTQYF.

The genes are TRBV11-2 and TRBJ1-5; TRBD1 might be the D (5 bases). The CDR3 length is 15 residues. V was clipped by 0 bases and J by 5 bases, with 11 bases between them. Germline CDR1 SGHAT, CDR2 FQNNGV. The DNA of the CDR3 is TGTGCCAGCAGCTTAGATTTGGCAGGGTATCAGCCCCAGCATTTT. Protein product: CASSLDLAGYQPQHF.

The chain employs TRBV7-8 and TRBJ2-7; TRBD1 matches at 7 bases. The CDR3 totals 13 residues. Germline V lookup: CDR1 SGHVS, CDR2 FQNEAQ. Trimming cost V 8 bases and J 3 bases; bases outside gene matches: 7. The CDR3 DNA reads TGTGCCAGCGGCCGGGACAGAGGCTACGAGCAGTACTTC. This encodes CASGRDRGYEQYF.

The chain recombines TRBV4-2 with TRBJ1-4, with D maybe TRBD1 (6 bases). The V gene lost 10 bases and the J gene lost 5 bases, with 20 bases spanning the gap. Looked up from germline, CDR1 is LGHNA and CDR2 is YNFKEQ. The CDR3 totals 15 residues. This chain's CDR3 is CATSLEQGQNEKLFF. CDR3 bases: TGTGCCACCTCCCTCGAACAGGGTCAAAATGAAAAACTGTTTTTT.

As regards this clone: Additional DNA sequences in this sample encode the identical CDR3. CDR3 in amino acids: CASSPRTANTGELFF. CDR3 in DNA: TGTGCCAGCTCACCTCGGACAGCTAACACCGGGGAGCTGTTTTTT. The chain combines TRBV18 with TRBJ2-2; D is perhaps TRBD1 (6 bases). CDR3 length: 15 amino acids. Germline lookup yields CDR1 KGHSH and CDR2 LQKENI. The V end lost 3 bases, the J end lost 2 bases, and 10 bases lay between the germline ends.

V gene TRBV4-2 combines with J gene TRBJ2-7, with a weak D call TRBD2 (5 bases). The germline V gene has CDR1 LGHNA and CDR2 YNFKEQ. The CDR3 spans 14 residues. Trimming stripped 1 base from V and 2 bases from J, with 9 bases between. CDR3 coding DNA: TGTGCCAGCAGCCAAGGTACTAGGGCCTACGAGCAGTACTTC. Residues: CASSQGTRAYEQYF.

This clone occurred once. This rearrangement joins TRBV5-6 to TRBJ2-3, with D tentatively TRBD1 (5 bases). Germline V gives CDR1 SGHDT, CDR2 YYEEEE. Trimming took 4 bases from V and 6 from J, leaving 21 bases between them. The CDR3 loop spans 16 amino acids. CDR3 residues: CASSLVAQGELDTQYF. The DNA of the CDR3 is TGTGCCAGCAGCCTGGTGGCCCAGGGCGAATTGGATACGCAGTATTTT.

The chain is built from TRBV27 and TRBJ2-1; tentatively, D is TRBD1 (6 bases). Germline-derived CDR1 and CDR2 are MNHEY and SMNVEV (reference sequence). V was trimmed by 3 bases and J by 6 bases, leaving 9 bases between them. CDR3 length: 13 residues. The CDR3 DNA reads TGTGCCAGCAGTTTTCAGGGGAGCAATGAGCAGTTCTTC. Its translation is CASSFQGSNEQFF.

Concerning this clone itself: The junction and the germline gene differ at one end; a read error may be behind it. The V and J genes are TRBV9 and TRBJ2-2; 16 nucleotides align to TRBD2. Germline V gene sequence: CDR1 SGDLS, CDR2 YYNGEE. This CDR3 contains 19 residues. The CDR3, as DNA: TGTGCCAGCAGCGTAGGAGGGACTAGCGGGAGGGCGAAAACCGGGGAGCTGTTTTTT. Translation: CASSVGGTSGRAKTGELFF.

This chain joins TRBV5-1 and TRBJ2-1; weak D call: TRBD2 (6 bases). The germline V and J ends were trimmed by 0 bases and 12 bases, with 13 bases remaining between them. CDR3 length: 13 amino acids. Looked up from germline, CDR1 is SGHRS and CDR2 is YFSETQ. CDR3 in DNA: TGCGCCAGCAGCTTGGAGGACGGGGGAGCGCAGTTCTTC. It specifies CASSLEDGGAQFF.

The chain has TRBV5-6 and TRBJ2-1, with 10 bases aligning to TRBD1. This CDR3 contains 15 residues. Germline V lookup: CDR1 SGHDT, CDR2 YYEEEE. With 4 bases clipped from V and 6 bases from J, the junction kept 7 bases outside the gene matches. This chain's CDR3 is CASSPDGTGVNEQFF. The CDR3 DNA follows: TGTGCCAGCAGCCCCGATGGGACAGGGGTCAATGAGCAGTTCTTC.

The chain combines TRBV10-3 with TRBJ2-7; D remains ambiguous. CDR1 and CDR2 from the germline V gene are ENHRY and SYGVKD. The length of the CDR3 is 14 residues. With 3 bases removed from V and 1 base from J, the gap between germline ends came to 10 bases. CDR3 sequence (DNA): TGTGCCATCAGTGATCCGAATGAGTCCTACGAGCAGTACTTC. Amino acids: CAISDPNESYEQYF.

Here the CDR3 DNA reads TGTGCCAGCAGCGTAGCGGGGGTTAACACAGATACGCAGTATTTT. This codes for CASSVAGVNTDTQYF. This rearrangement joins TRBV7-3 to TRBJ2-3; the match to TRBD2 covers 9 bases. In germline, CDR1 is SGHTA, CDR2 FQGTGA. The ends lost 5 bases at V and 2 bases at J; junction bases unmatched: 5. There are 15 residues in the CDR3.

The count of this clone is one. As DNA, the CDR3 is TGTGCCAGCAGTGGACAGGGATGGTACACTGGCTACACCTTC. As protein: CASSGQGWYTGYTF. The chain employs TRBV25-1 and TRBJ1-2; 7 nucleotides align to TRBD1. The CDR3 is 14 amino acids. Germline CDR1 is MGHDK and CDR2 is SYGVNS. V was pared by 4 bases and J by 7 bases, with 9 bases of the junction left unmatched.

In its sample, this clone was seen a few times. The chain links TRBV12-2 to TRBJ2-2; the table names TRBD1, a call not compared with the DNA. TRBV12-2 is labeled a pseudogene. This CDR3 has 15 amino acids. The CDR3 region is CASRLRTGGSGELFF. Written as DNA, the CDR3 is TGTGCAAGTCGCTTGCGGACAGGGGGCTCCGGGGAGCTGTTTTTT.

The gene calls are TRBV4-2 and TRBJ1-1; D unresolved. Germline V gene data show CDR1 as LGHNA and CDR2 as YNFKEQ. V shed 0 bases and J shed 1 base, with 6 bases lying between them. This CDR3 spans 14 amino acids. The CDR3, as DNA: TGTGCCAGCAGCCAAGATATGAGGAACACTGAAGCTTTCTTT. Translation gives CASSQDMRNTEAFF.

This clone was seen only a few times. The CDR3 protein is CASSPRTSETQYF. The CDR3 bases are TGTGCCAGCAGCCCCCGGACTTCGGAGACCCAGTACTTC. The chain couples TRBV4-2 to TRBJ2-5; weak D call: TRBD2 (5 bases). Germline CDR1 LGHNA, CDR2 YNFKEQ. The length of the CDR3 is 13 residues. Trimming stripped 4 bases from V and 5 bases from J, with 11 bases between.

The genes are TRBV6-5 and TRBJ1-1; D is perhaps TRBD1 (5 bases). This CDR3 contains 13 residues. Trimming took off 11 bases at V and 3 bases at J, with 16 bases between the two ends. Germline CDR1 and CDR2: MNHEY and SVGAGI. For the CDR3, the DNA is TGTGCCTCCCGCTGGGGCAGAGACACTGAAGCTTTCTTT. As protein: CASRWGRDTEAFF.

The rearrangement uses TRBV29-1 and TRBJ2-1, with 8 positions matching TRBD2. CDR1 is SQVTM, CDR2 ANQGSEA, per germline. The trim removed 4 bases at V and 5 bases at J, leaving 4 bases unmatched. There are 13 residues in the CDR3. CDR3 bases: TGCAGCGTTGCGGGGGGGGCCCACAATGAGCAGTTCTTC. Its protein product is CSVAGGAHNEQFF.

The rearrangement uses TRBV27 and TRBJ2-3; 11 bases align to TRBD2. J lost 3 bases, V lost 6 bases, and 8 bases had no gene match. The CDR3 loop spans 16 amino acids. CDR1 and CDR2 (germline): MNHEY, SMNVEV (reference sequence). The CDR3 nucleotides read TGTGCCAGCAGACGACTAGCGGGGCGGGGGACAGATACGCAGTATTTT. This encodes CASRRLAGRGTDTQYF.

In DNA form, the CDR3 reads TGTGCCAGCAGCAAAGGTGGTAGCTCCTACGAGCAGTACTTC. Its protein product is CASSKGGSSYEQYF. This chain connects TRBV21-1 to TRBJ2-7; TRBD2, the table's D call, was not compared with the DNA. TRBV21-1 is a listed pseudogene. CDR3 length: 14 amino acids.

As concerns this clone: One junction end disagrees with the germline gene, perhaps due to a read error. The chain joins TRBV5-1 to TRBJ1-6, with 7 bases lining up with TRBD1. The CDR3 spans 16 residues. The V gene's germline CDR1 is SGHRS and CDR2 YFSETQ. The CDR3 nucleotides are TGCGCCGGCAGCTCCACCCATCCATTGGGACAGTCACCCCTCCACTTT. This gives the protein CAGSSTHPLGQSPLHF.

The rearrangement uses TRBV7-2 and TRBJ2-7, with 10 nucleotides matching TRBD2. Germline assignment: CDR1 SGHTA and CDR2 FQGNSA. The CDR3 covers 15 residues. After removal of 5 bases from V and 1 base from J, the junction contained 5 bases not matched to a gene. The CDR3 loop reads CASSILAGASYEQYF. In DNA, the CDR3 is TGTGCCAGCAGCATTCTAGCGGGGGCTTCCTACGAGCAGTACTTC.

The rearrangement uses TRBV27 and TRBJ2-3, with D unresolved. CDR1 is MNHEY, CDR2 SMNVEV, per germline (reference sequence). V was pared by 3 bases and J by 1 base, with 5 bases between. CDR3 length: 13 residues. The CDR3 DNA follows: TGTGCCAGCAGTTTCGTCGGCACAGATACGCAGTATTTT. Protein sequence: CASSFVGTDTQYF.